Listed below are T cell receptor beta chains from one sample, sequenced in a study of CD8 T cells in Susac syndrome. MiXCR, applied by TCRdb to the immunoSEQ multiplex PCR reads, yields one record per CDR3 protein. Altogether under 200,000 distinct CDR3 sequences are present, around 96% being singletons, with the ten largest covering 0.1% to 0.15%. Sequencing input: CD4+ T cells from PBMCs. The receptors here all came from a human donor with Susac syndrome. Both conserved end residues are part of each CDR3. A D gene is named only where the DNA matches it firmly. Only some rows state a clone size, as once, few, many or a class for expanded clones.

>-|TRBJ1-2|TRBD1|TRBV28
TGTGCCAGCAGTTTAGGGACAGGAGACGCCTATGGCTACACCTTC
CASSLGTGDAYGYTF
>-|TRBJ1-1|-|TRBV27
TGTGCCAGCAGTTCACAGGTGTCCCCTACTGAAGCTTTCTTT
CASSSQVSPTEAFF
>-|TRBJ2-3|TRBD2|TRBV19
TGTGCCAGTAGTCCCCGGGGGGGCGGAACAGATACGCAGTATTTT
CASSPRGGGTDTQYF
>-|TRBJ1-1|TRBD1|TRBV29-1
TGCAGTGGTACGCCAGGGGGGGGTGACACTGAAGCTTTCTTT
CSGTPGGGDTEAFF
>-|TRBJ1-2|TRBD1|TRBV2
TGTGCCAGCAGTGACGACAGGGCTGAGGGCTACACCTTC
CASSDDRAEGYTF
>-|TRBJ1-2|-|TRBV7-2
TGTGCCAGCAGTTCGAATGGCTACACCTTC
CASSSNGYTF
>few|TRBJ1-1|TRBD1|TRBV6-2/TRBV6-3
TGTGCCAGCAGCCCCAAGACAGGGGCCACTAACACTGAAGCTTTCTTT
CASSPKTGATNTEAFF
>-|TRBJ2-4|-|TRBV3-1
TGTGCCAGCAGCCACCCGGGGTCAGTGGAGTACTTC
CASSHPGSVEYF
>-|TRBJ2-3|-|TRBV5-5
TGTGCCAGCAGCTTGGATCACCATACGCAGTATTTT
CASSLDHHTQYF
>-|TRBJ2-5|-|TRBV20-1
TGCAGTGCTAGAGGCAGGGAACAAGAGACCCAGTACTTC
CSARGREQETQYF
>-|TRBJ2-2|-|TRBV29-1
TGCAGCGTTAGCAGTTACACCGGGGAGCTGTTTTTT
CSVSSYTGELFF
>-|TRBJ1-2|-|TRBV15
TGTGCCACCAGCAACAAGGCCGGCTACACCTTC
CATSNKAGYTF
>-|TRBJ1-1|-|TRBV7-9
TGTGCCAGCAGCTTAGGGCGGCGAACCCCGAACACTGAAGCTTTCTTT
CASSLGRRTPNTEAFF
>-|TRBJ1-5|-|TRBV28
TGTGCCAGCAGTTTTGACGCGTGGGGGCCGCCCCAGCATTTT
CASSFDAWGPPQHF
>-|TRBJ2-1|-|TRBV29-1
TGCAGCGTTGAAGGTGAAACCACCAATGAGCAGTTCTTC
CSVEGETTNEQFF
>-|TRBJ2-7|-|TRBV5-1
TGCGCCAGCAGCCACGGCTCCTACGAGCAGTACTTC
CASSHGSYEQYF
>-|TRBJ2-1|-|TRBV4-1
TGCGCCAGCAGCCAATCCGGGCTACAGGGAAACAATGAGCAGTTCTTC
CASSQSGLQGNNEQFF
>-|TRBJ2-7|-|TRBV20-1
TGCAGTGCTCAACAGGACGGGGGCTCCTACGAGCAGTACTTC
CSAQQDGGSYEQYF
>-|TRBJ2-1|-|TRBV7-9
TGTGCCAGCAGCTTGACTAGGCCCTCCTACAATGAGCAGTTCTTC
CASSLTRPSYNEQFF
>-|TRBJ2-6|-|TRBV20-1
TGCAGTGCTCCACTAGGACCTTCTGGGGCCAACGTCCTGACTTTC
CSAPLGPSGANVLTF
>-|TRBJ2-3|-|TRBV7-3
TGTGCCAGCAGCCCACTAGCAAGCACAGATACGCAGTATTTT
CASSPLASTDTQYF
>-|TRBJ1-5|-|TRBV30
TGTGCCTGGACCCCACGGCTTAGCAATCAGCCCCAGCATTTT
CAWTPRLSNQPQHF
>-|TRBJ2-1|TRBD2|TRBV10-3
TGTGCCACGGGGGAGGGCCCTTACAATGAGCAGTTCTTC
CATGEGPYNEQFF
>-|TRBJ1-2|-|TRBV5-4
TGTGCCAGCAGCACACAACTGGACAGCTATGGCTACACCTTC
CASSTQLDSYGYTF
>-|TRBJ2-2|-|TRBV4-2
TGTGCCAGCAGCCAAGAGACCGCGGGCCACGGGGAGCTGTTTTTT
CASSQETAGHGELFF
>-|TRBJ1-1|-|TRBV13
TGTGCCAGCAGGATTGCCGGGGGGGCCCTTGAAGCTTTCTTT
CASRIAGGALEAFF
>-|TRBJ1-2|-|TRBV27
TGTGCCAGCAGTTCGTGGGCTGAGGGTGGCTACACCTTC
CASSSWAEGGYTF
>-|TRBJ1-2|-|TRBV12-3/TRBV12-4
TGTGCCAGCAGTCCTAGCCCTACAGGGTTGGCTGGCTACACCTTC
CASSPSPTGLAGYTF